The present TCR beta chain was sequenced within a study of blood T cell repertoires in COVID-19. In the study overall: Sites in the United States, Italy and Spain provided acute and convalescent COVID-19 samples. T cells, B-cell-depleted T cells, or PBMCs provided the cDNA or gDNA that served as material.

The sample holds one count of this clone. Method: immunoSEQ multiplex PCR; TCRdb's copy keeps in-frame clones and lacks some. The sample lists around 88,000 clones; around 85% were seen once. V was pared by 0 bases and J by 5 bases, with 9 bases between. The germline V gene encodes CDR1 SGHNT and CDR2 YYREEE (reference sequence). This CDR3 comprises 13 residues. This sequence was found in a man aged 55 to 70 with acute or convalescent COVID-19. Sequencing was carried out using peripheral blood. This sequence joins TRBV5-4 and TRBJ2-7; possible D gene TRBD2, 5 bases. CDR3 loop: CASSLARGHEQYF. The CDR3 bases are TGTGCCAGCAGCTTGGCCCGCGGGCACGAGCAGTACTTC.